A single sample gave rise to the 23 T cell receptor beta chains below, sequenced in a study of blood T cells in healthy people across ages (dated by TCRdb to the mid-2010s). Preparation of the library involved 5' RACE. Sequencing used an Illumina HiSeq 2500. A second PCR of roughly 6 to 11 cycles was run with a J-beta primer mix and a sample-barcoded 5' primer. The public reads were quality trimmed at Q25 with fastp and then assembled into clones with MiXCR by TCRdb, keeping productive beta chains. For every CDR3 protein sequence, its rows merge into one entry that carries the most common genes and DNA. The sample yields about 1.6 million distinct CDR3 sequences; about 35% were counted once. The ten biggest clones cover roughly 12% of the sample. The material sequenced was blood. These receptors all stem from a young woman in good health.

The chain has TRBV9 and TRBJ2-5; possibly TRBD1 for D (5 bases). Germline V gives CDR1 SGDLS, CDR2 YYNGEE. Trimming left V 1 base short and J 2 bases short, with 9 bases between. CDR3 length: 14 residues. CDR3 DNA sequence: TGTGCCAGCAGCGTATATGACAGTCAAGAGACCCAGTACTTC. This gives the protein CASSVYDSQETQYF.

This clonotype has ten or more counts. CDR3 loop: CASRTPKGGSEQYF. The CDR3 DNA is TGTGCCAGCAGAACCCCTAAGGGAGGCTCCGAGCAGTACTTC. The V and J genes are TRBV12-3 or TRBV12-4 and TRBJ2-7, with D maybe TRBD2 (6 bases). The CDR3 length is 14 residues. Trimming left V 6 bases short and J 6 bases short, with 18 bases between.

The chain combines TRBV27 with TRBJ2-7, with D tentatively TRBD1 (5 bases). V was clipped by 5 bases and J by 4 bases, with 27 bases between them. The germline gives CDR1 MNHEY, CDR2 SMNVEV (reference sequence). The CDR3 extends over 18 amino acids. This CDR3 is CASSPNPVPPSDKYEQYF. The CDR3 DNA follows: TGTGCCAGCAGTCCCAATCCTGTGCCCCCATCGGACAAATACGAGCAGTACTTC.

V gene TRBV6-2 or TRBV6-3 combines with J gene TRBJ2-1; no reliable D call. This CDR3 has 15 amino acids. The germline CDR1 and CDR2 sequences are MNHEY and SVGEGT. Trimming cost V 2 bases and J 8 bases, with 16 bases left between them. The DNA of the CDR3 is TGTGCCAGCAGTTACCCCAGGAAGAACGGCTATGAGCAGTTCTTC. Translated, it gives CASSYPRKNGYEQFF.

The chain joins TRBV9 to TRBJ2-1, with 8 bases matching TRBD1. CDR3 length equals 16 residues. Germline V gene sequence: CDR1 SGDLS, CDR2 YYNGEE. V shed 4 bases, J shed 7 bases, and the junction held 13 bases outside the gene matches. The CDR3 loop reads CASSYLLAGGLNEQFF. CDR3 coding DNA: TGTGCCAGCAGCTACCTCCTGGCAGGGGGCTTAAATGAGCAGTTCTTC.

The V call is TRBV5-1, the J call TRBJ2-1, with TRBD2 identical over 12 bases. Looked up from germline, CDR1 is SGHRS and CDR2 is YFSETQ. V gave up 7 bases and J gave up 8 bases; unmatched junction bases: 10. The CDR3 length is 15 residues. CDR3 sequence reads: CASRRASGGEDEQFF. The DNA for the CDR3 is TGCGCCAGCCGACGGGCTAGCGGGGGGGAGGATGAGCAGTTCTTC.

This clonotype has more than one count but fewer than ten. V and J are TRBV7-9 and TRBJ2-1, with 7 bases matching TRBD1. The V gene end was trimmed by 3 bases and the J gene end by 7 bases; junction bases not matched to a gene: 6. There are 14 residues in the CDR3. Germline loops: CDR1 SEHNR, CDR2 FQNEAQ (reference sequence). The CDR3 sequence is CASSFRDSKNEQFF. CDR3 nucleotide sequence: TGTGCCAGCAGCTTTCGGGACAGTAAAAATGAGCAGTTCTTC.

This clonotype was seen a few times. The chain joins TRBV20-1 to TRBJ1-6; D perhaps matches TRBD1 (5 bases). The CDR3 consists of 15 residues. Trimming cost V 6 bases and J 8 bases, with 20 bases left between them. In germline, CDR1 is DFQATT, CDR2 SNEGSKA (reference sequence). The CDR3: CSANSPQGTDSPLHF. For the CDR3, the DNA is TGCAGTGCCAACTCCCCCCAGGGCACCGATTCACCCCTCCACTTT.

This clonotype occurred once. V usage is TRBV7-8 and J usage is TRBJ2-7, with D possibly being TRBD1 (5 bases). Matching the DNA end better, TRBJ2-5 makes the J call doubtful. The CDR3 is 14 amino acids. CDR1 is SGHVS and CDR2 is FQNEAQ in the germline V gene. In DNA form, the CDR3 reads TGTGCCAGCAGCTTCCTAGGGGTGGTGGAGACCCAGTACTTC. Translating it yields CASSFLGVVETQYF.

V usage is TRBV5-6 and J usage is TRBJ2-6; D uncertain. Germline V CDR1 and CDR2: SGHDT, YYEEEE. CDR3 length: 14 residues. Trimming removed 1 base at V and 6 bases at J, with 8 bases between. The CDR3 nucleotides are TGTGCCAGCAGCTTGCCAGGTCTGGCCAACGTCCTGACTTTC. As protein: CASSLPGLANVLTF.

V gene TRBV30 combines with J gene TRBJ1-1, with a possible D match to TRBD1 (5 bases). Looked up from germline, CDR1 is GTSNPN and CDR2 is SVGIG (reference sequence). The V and J ends lost 2 bases and 1 base respectively, with 14 bases between them. The CDR3 contains 15 residues. The CDR3 DNA reads as TGTGCCTGGAGTAAGCCGGGACTCCAGAACACTGAAGCTTTCTTT. The encoded protein is CAWSKPGLQNTEAFF.

There are a few counts of this clonotype. The chain's CDR3 is CASSLSRVNTEAFF. The CDR3 bases are TGTGCCAGCAGTTTATCCAGGGTGAACACTGAAGCTTTCTTT. The chain combines TRBV27 with TRBJ1-1, with D possibly matching TRBD1 (5 bases). This CDR3 spans 14 amino acids. V dropped 0 bases and J dropped 0 bases, with 5 bases sitting between them. The V gene's germline CDR1 is MNHEY and CDR2 SMNVEV (reference sequence).

The sample holds a few counts of this clonotype. The J gene is TRBJ2-5, the V gene TRBV18; 7 nucleotides align to TRBD2. Germline V gene sequence: CDR1 KGHSH, CDR2 LQKENI. J lost 3 bases, V lost 9 bases, and 7 bases had no gene match. The CDR3 contains 13 residues. The CDR3 DNA follows: TGTGCCAGTCGCCGCGGGAGTAAAGAGACCCAGTACTTC. Translating it yields CASRRGSKETQYF. The variable domain in full, with the rest retrieved from reference TRBV18 and TRBJ2-5, is NAGVMQNPRHLVRRRGQEARLRCSPMKGHSHVYWYRQLPEEGLKFMVYLQKENIIDESGMPKERFSAEFPKEGPSILRIQQVVRGDSAAYFCASRRGSKETQYFGPGTRLLVL.

J is TRBJ1-2 and V is TRBV12-3 or TRBV12-4, with 10 positions matching TRBD1. V shed 7 bases and J 8 bases; nucleotides not matched to a gene: 7. There are 13 residues in the CDR3. The CDR3 reads CASIQDRGGGYTF. The CDR3 DNA is TGTGCCAGCATCCAGGACAGGGGGGGAGGCTACACCTTC.

This clonotype was picked up a small number of times. The J gene is TRBJ2-7, the V gene TRBV20-1; D gene uncertain. The germline CDR1 and CDR2 sequences are DFQATT and SNEGSKA (reference sequence). The length of the CDR3 is 11 residues. The ends were cut back, 7 bases at V and 2 bases at J, with 9 bases in the middle. The CDR3 DNA sequence: TGCAGTGGGGCATCTACCTACGAGCAGTACTTC. Protein product: CSGASTYEQYF.

The chain couples TRBV30 to TRBJ2-5, with D perhaps matching TRBD2 (6 bases). This CDR3 contains 15 residues. The V gene lost 2 bases and the J gene lost 1 base, with 14 bases spanning the gap. Germline assignment: CDR1 GTSNPN and CDR2 SVGIG (reference sequence). The CDR3 loop is CAWSRGRGLQETQYF. CDR3 nucleotides: TGTGCCTGGAGTAGGGGTCGGGGACTCCAAGAGACCCAGTACTTC.

About this clonotype: A much larger clone differs by one base, so this may be a read error. The CDR3 DNA reads as TGCAGTGCTGACGGGGGGAACTATGGCTACACCTTC. This gives the protein CSADGGNYGYTF. This chain joins TRBV20-1 and TRBJ1-2; D might be TRBD1 (5 bases). Germline assignment: CDR1 DFQATT and CDR2 SNEGSKA (reference sequence). Deletions cut 5 bases from V and 2 bases from J, with 9 bases between. The CDR3 consists of 12 residues.

This clonotype was seen more than once but under ten times. The chain is built from TRBV20-1 and TRBJ1-5; D not certain. CDR1 is DFQATT and CDR2 is SNEGSKA in the germline V gene (reference sequence). V lost 0 bases, J lost 6 bases, and 6 bases lay in between. The length of the CDR3 is 12 residues. The CDR3 DNA sequence: TGCAGTGCTAGAGATCGTTTTCAGCCCCAGCATTTT. This codes for CSARDRFQPQHF.

This clonotype was seen more than once but under ten times. The chain is built from TRBV20-1 and TRBJ2-3; D may be TRBD1 (5 bases). Germline assignment: CDR1 DFQATT and CDR2 SNEGSKA (reference sequence). The germline V and J ends were trimmed by 2 bases and 4 bases, with 13 bases remaining between them. The CDR3 is 14 residues long. DNA of the CDR3: TGCAGTGCTAGAAGACGAAGGGGCGCAGATACGCAGTATTTT. Encoded protein: CSARRRRGADTQYF.

This clonotype was recorded many times. V and J are TRBV20-1 and TRBJ2-3; the match to TRBD2 covers 7 bases. V lost 6 bases to trimming and J lost 5 bases; unmatched junction nucleotides: 11. The CDR3 covers 14 residues. In germline, CDR1 is DFQATT, CDR2 SNEGSKA (reference sequence). CDR3: CSARLAPLGDTQYF. The CDR3 region has the DNA TGCAGTGCCCGACTAGCCCCCCTGGGAGATACGCAGTATTTT.

The genes are TRBV20-1 and TRBJ2-7; D gene uncertain. The CDR3 length is 14 residues. Between the trimmed V and J ends, which lost 5 bases and 4 bases, there was a span of 18 bases. Germline V CDR1 and CDR2: DFQATT, SNEGSKA (reference sequence). The CDR3 sequence: CSAEPDGPVYEQYF. CDR3 in DNA: TGCAGTGCTGAACCGGATGGACCCGTGTACGAGCAGTACTTC.

The chain has TRBV27 and TRBJ1-4; TRBD1 matches at 12 bases. The CDR3 sequence is 15 residues long. Germline assignment: CDR1 MNHEY and CDR2 SMNVEV (reference sequence). V shed 9 bases and J 8 bases; nucleotides not matched to a gene: 10. CDR3 region: CASSRGTGGGEKLFF. Written as DNA, the CDR3 is TGTGCCAGTAGTAGAGGGACAGGGGGCGGCGAAAAACTGTTTTTT.

This clonotype was counted a few times. V and J are TRBV6-1 and TRBJ2-3, with TRBD2 identical over 13 bases. CDR3 length: 16 residues. Per the germline V gene, CDR1 is MNHNS and CDR2 is SASEGT. Trimming removed 6 bases from V and 1 base from J; junction bases left unmatched: 4. The CDR3 nucleotides read TGTGCCAGCAGCGGCGGGACTAGCGGGGGCACAGATACGCAGTATTTT. As protein: CASSGGTSGGTDTQYF.